A selection of T cell receptor beta chains follows, all from one sample in a study of blood T cells in healthy people across ages. MiXCR was run by TCRdb on the 5' RACE reads, yielding one entry per CDR3 protein. In the table there are some 1.5 million distinct CDR3 sequences, under 55% of which are singletons. Sequenced: blood. Receptors originate from a woman under 30 in good health. Both conserved end residues are part of each CDR3. The D gene is left open where the match is weak. Clone size is stated in some rows and not others, as once, few, many or a class when expanded.

j_gene,d_gene,abundance,v_gene,CDR3aa,CDR3nt
TRBJ2-3,.,.,TRBV18,CASSPPTASGTDTQYF,TGTGCCAGCTCACCACCGACAGCTAGCGGCACAGATACGCAGTATTTT
TRBJ1-2,.,few,TRBV20-1,CSARDRTGNYGYTF,TGCAGTGCTAGAGATCGTACAGGGAACTATGGCTACACCTTC
TRBJ2-1,.,once,TRBV29-1,CSVVKGSQETQFF,TGCAGCGTCGTCAAGGGTTCTCAAGAGACCCAGTTCTTC
TRBJ1-1,.,.,TRBV7-9,CASSANRVLVENTEAFF,TGTGCCAGCAGCGCAAACAGGGTTTTAGTGGAGAACACTGAAGCTTTCTTT
TRBJ2-5,TRBD2,.,TRBV29-1,CSVVTSGIGETQYF,TGCAGCGTTGTAACTAGCGGGATTGGGGAGACCCAGTACTTC
TRBJ2-1,.,few,TRBV9,CASSVGVVPNEQFF,TGTGCCAGCAGCGTAGGAGTAGTCCCCAATGAGCAGTTCTTC
TRBJ2-7,.,.,TRBV3-1,CASSQEAGPSEQYF,TGTGCCAGCAGCCAAGAAGCAGGCCCCTCCGAGCAGTACTTC
TRBJ2-7,.,few,TRBV7-2,CASLKRRTVYEQYF,TGTGCCAGCCTTAAACGAAGGACAGTCTACGAGCAGTACTTC
TRBJ2-6,.,many,TRBV7-9,CASSLYSGANVLTF,TGTGCCAGCAGTCTCTACTCTGGGGCCAACGTCCTGACTTTC
TRBJ2-3,.,few,TRBV6-5,CASRYLSGARDTQYF,TGTGCCAGCAGGTACTTGTCGGGAGCGAGAGATACGCAGTATTTT
TRBJ1-5,.,.,TRBV6-2/TRBV6-3,CASSYEQGSNQPQHF,TGTGCCAGCAGTTACGAGCAGGGGAGCAATCAGCCCCAGCATTTT
TRBJ1-4,.,.,TRBV25-1,CASSREAMEKLFF,TGTGCCAGCAGCAGGGAGGCGATGGAAAAACTGTTTTTT
TRBJ2-5,.,.,TRBV6-6,CASSYSTREQYF,TGTGCCAGCAGTTACTCGACAAGGGAGCAGTACTTC
TRBJ2-1,TRBD2,.,TRBV2,CASSGGTSGRASNEQFF,TGTGCCAGCAGTGGTGGGACTAGCGGGAGGGCCTCGAATGAGCAGTTCTTC
TRBJ2-1,TRBD2,.,TRBV6-2/TRBV6-3,CASSPGTSSSEQFF,TGTGCCAGCAGTCCCGGGACTAGCTCGAGTGAGCAGTTCTTC
TRBJ2-5,.,.,TRBV20-1,CSASGGLGVETQYF,TGCAGTGCTAGCGGGGGATTGGGAGTAGAGACCCAGTACTTC
TRBJ1-2,.,.,TRBV20-1,CSANGGSYGYTF,TGCAGTGCCAACGGGGGAAGCTATGGCTACACCTTC
TRBJ2-1,TRBD2,.,TRBV7-9,CASSPRTSGIRYNEQFF,TGTGCCAGCAGCCCGAGGACTAGCGGGATTAGATACAATGAGCAGTTCTTC
TRBJ2-5,.,.,TRBV18,CASSPGTFSYNEQYF,TGTGCCAGCTCACCAGGGACCTTCTCCTACAATGAGCAGTACTTC
TRBJ2-5,.,.,TRBV4-2,CANSQAPGLSETQYF,TGTGCCAACAGCCAAGCCCCGGGACTCTCAGAGACCCAGTACTTC
TRBJ2-1,TRBD2,.,TRBV28,CASSSGTSRNEQFF,TGTGCCAGCAGTTCCGGGACTAGCAGGAATGAGCAGTTCTTC
TRBJ2-7,.,few,TRBV6-6,CASRYDGQTYEQYF,TGTGCCAGCAGATACGACGGGCAAACCTACGAGCAGTACTTC
TRBJ2-7,.,.,TRBV29-1,CSVEVHGQQYEQYF,TGCAGCGTTGAGGTACACGGACAGCAGTACGAGCAGTACTTC
TRBJ2-1,TRBD2,.,TRBV6-2/TRBV6-3,CASSYWAPGLAGPHSNEQFF,TGTGCCAGCAGTTACTGGGCTCCGGGACTAGCGGGACCTCACTCGAATGAGCAGTTCTTC
TRBJ2-4,.,.,TRBV20-1,CSALFALAKNIQYF,TGCAGTGCCCTTTTCGCTCTAGCCAAAAACATTCAGTACTTC
TRBJ2-7,TRBD1,.,TRBV12-3/TRBV12-4,CASSFGTVNRYEQYF,TGTGCCAGCAGTTTCGGGACAGTAAATAGATACGAGCAGTACTTC